This T cell receptor beta chain was recovered during a study of blood T cell repertoires in COVID-19. Study overall: Collection of acute and convalescent COVID-19 samples took place in the United States, Italy and Spain. T cells, B-cell-depleted T cells, or PBMCs provided the cDNA or gDNA that served as material.

Produced via immunoSEQ multiplex PCR; TCRdb's table is partial and in-frame only. The sample holds 120,000 to 150,000 clones, about nine tenths seen once. While infection was still active, Seattle patients were enrolled and then followed longitudinally. CDR1 LNHDA and CDR2 SQIVND come from the germline V gene (reference sequence). This CDR3 is built from 14 residues. V shed 7 bases and J shed 4 bases, with 16 bases lying between them. The sequence derives from a human donor with COVID-19, enrolled during active disease. The donor label of this sample is uncertain. The sequencing input was peripheral blood. The chain is built from TRBV19 and TRBJ1-1; the D gene is possibly TRBD1 (5 bases). The CDR3 DNA sequence: TGTGCCAGTACCCAGATTCGGGGGGGCACTGAAGCTTTCTTT. Amino acid sequence: CASTQIRGGTEAFF.